These 30 T cell receptor beta chains share one sample of origin, sequenced in a study of T cell changes during pregnancy in multiple sclerosis (dated by TCRdb to the late 2010s). Libraries were made using the immunoSEQ multiplex PCR assay. TCRdb provides this immuneACCESS table in a form limited to in-frame rearrangements. Some clones are lacking; in checked studies, under half of them reflect an unresolved V gene, and why the rest are absent is not known. The sample data list some 46,000 clones, and around nine tenths of these were observed just once. 0.35% to 0.5% of the sample is taken by the ten largest. The sample was CD4+ T cells from peripheral blood mononuclear cells, taken after pregnancy. The source of these receptors is a female donor with multiple sclerosis, enrolled in a pregnancy study.

The chain uses TRBV6-5 and TRBJ2-4; 8 bases align to TRBD1. This CDR3 region has 14 residues. The germline V gene has CDR1 MNHEY and CDR2 SVGAGI. Trimming cost V 6 bases and J 6 bases; bases outside gene matches: 7. In nucleotides, the CDR3 is TGTGCCAGCAGACGCCAGGGGGCGGGAAACATTCAGTACTTC. Its translation: CASRRQGAGNIQYF.

V usage is TRBV10-3 and J usage is TRBJ2-7; D may be TRBD2 (5 bases). The CDR3 length is 13 residues. The V gene's germline CDR1 is ENHRY and CDR2 SYGVKD. V shed 3 bases and J shed 6 bases, with 12 bases lying between them. The CDR3 nucleotides read TGTGCCATCAGTGAACCCCTCCGGGGCGAGCAGTACTTC. Protein: CAISEPLRGEQYF.

The chain combines TRBV27 with TRBJ2-1; 7 nucleotides align to TRBD2. This CDR3 comprises 16 residues. V gave up 6 bases and J gave up 6 bases; unmatched junction bases: 14. Germline V gene lookup returns CDR1 MNHEY and CDR2 SMNVEV (reference sequence). CDR3 DNA sequence: TGTGCCAGCAGATCTCATCTAGCGGCACGTGGCAATGAGCAGTTCTTC. Translating it yields CASRSHLAARGNEQFF.

V usage is TRBV7-9 and J usage is TRBJ2-3; D unclear. Germline CDR1 SEHNR, CDR2 FQNEAQ (reference sequence). V was clipped by 0 bases and J by 3 bases, with 10 bases between them. The CDR3 loop spans 15 amino acids. The CDR3 nucleotides are TGTGCCAGCAGCTTAGCCAGCGTAAGAACAGATACGCAGTATTTT. This encodes CASSLASVRTDTQYF.

V usage is TRBV5-1 and J usage is TRBJ1-2; D perhaps matches TRBD1 (6 bases). The germline gives CDR1 SGHRS, CDR2 YFSETQ. The V end was cut by 4 bases, the J end by 4 bases, with 11 bases between. CDR3 length equals 13 residues. The CDR3 loop is CASSPDSLYGYTF. Here the CDR3 DNA reads TGCGCCAGCAGCCCGGACAGCCTCTATGGCTACACCTTC.

V and J are TRBV15 and TRBJ2-3; D not resolved. There are 11 residues in the CDR3. Germline-derived CDR1 and CDR2 are LNHNV and YYDKDF (reference sequence). The V end was cut by 5 bases, the J end by 5 bases, with 5 bases between. The CDR3 nucleotides are TGTGCCACCAGCTTTCAAGATACGCAGTATTTT. Its protein product is CATSFQDTQYF.

V is TRBV5-6 and J is TRBJ1-2; 9 bases line up with TRBD1. V shed 5 bases, J shed 4 bases, and the junction held 9 bases outside the gene matches. Germline assignment: CDR1 SGHDT and CDR2 YYEEEE. The CDR3 runs to 15 residues. As DNA, the CDR3 is TGTGCCAGCAGGCAGGATCAGACAGGGGGCTATGGCTACACCTTC. It translates to CASRQDQTGGYGYTF.

The chain uses TRBV19 and TRBJ1-5; 7 bases map to TRBD1. Germline CDR1 and CDR2: LNHDA and SQIVND (reference sequence). The CDR3 runs to 16 residues. After removal of 5 bases from V and 3 bases from J, the junction contained 10 bases not matched to a gene. As DNA, the CDR3 is TGTGCCAGTAGTGCTCGCCGACAGGGATACAATCAGCCCCAGCATTTT. Its translation: CASSARRQGYNQPQHF.

The chain couples TRBV19 to TRBJ2-1; D perhaps matches TRBD2 (6 bases). The V gene's germline CDR1 is LNHDA and CDR2 SQIVND (reference sequence). Trimming removed 4 bases from V and 10 bases from J, with 14 bases in between. The CDR3 covers 13 residues. The CDR3 bases are TGTGCCAGTAGTAGCGCTGGGGGGAGGGAGCAGTTCTTC. This gives the protein CASSSAGGREQFF.

The chain joins TRBV27 to TRBJ1-3; TRBD1 is a possible D gene (6 bases). This CDR3 has 16 amino acids. Trimming removed 4 bases from V and 4 bases from J, with 17 bases in between. Germline V gene lookup returns CDR1 MNHEY and CDR2 SMNVEV (reference sequence). The CDR3 nucleotides read TGTGCCAGCAGTTCCCTCGGGGCAGGGGAAGGAAACACCATATATTTT. Residues: CASSSLGAGEGNTIYF.

This clone was found a few times. The rearrangement joins TRBV5-1 to TRBJ2-3; D not certain. This CDR3 has 15 residues. V gave up 1 base and J gave up 2 bases, with 11 bases separating them. Per the germline V gene, CDR1 is SGHRS and CDR2 is YFSETQ. The DNA of the CDR3 is TGCGCCAGCAGCTTGAGTAGCAGATACACAGATACGCAGTATTTT. Amino acid sequence: CASSLSSRYTDTQYF.

This clone has just a few counts. V gene TRBV19 combines with J gene TRBJ1-5; possible D gene TRBD1, 6 bases. Trimming removed 7 bases at V and 0 bases at J, with 10 bases between. The CDR3 length is 14 residues. Germline-derived CDR1 and CDR2 are LNHDA and SQIVND (reference sequence). This chain's CDR3 is CASTGTFSNQPQHF. Written as DNA, the CDR3 is TGTGCCAGTACCGGGACATTTAGCAATCAGCCCCAGCATTTT.

The chain couples TRBV7-9 to TRBJ2-7, with D tentatively TRBD1 (5 bases). The V end was cut by 4 bases, the J end by 0 bases, with 13 bases between. CDR3 length equals 15 residues. The germline V gene encodes CDR1 SEHNR and CDR2 FQNEAQ (reference sequence). CDR3 DNA: TGTGCCAGCAGCTCAAGTCCGACAGTCTCCTACGAGCAGTACTTC. This sequence encodes CASSSSPTVSYEQYF. The whole variable domain, remainder taken from reference TRBV7-9 and TRBJ2-7, is DTGVSQNPRHKITKRGQNVTFRCDPISEHNRLYWYRQTLGQGPEFLTYFQNEAQLEKSRLLSDRFSAERPKGSFSTLEIQRTEQGDSAMYLCASSSSPTVSYEQYFGPGTRLTVT.

The gene calls are TRBV29-1 and TRBJ1-1; the match to TRBD1 covers 9 bases. J was trimmed by 3 bases and V by 7 bases; bases with no gene match: 9. The CDR3 extends over 14 amino acids. The germline V gene encodes CDR1 SQVTM and CDR2 ANQGSEA. The chain's CDR3 is CSAHRDREDTEAFF. As DNA, the CDR3 is TGCAGCGCTCATCGGGACAGGGAGGACACTGAAGCTTTCTTT.

The V and J genes are TRBV19 and TRBJ1-4; maybe TRBD1 (5 bases). Per the germline V gene, CDR1 is LNHDA and CDR2 is SQIVND (reference sequence). The CDR3 spans 15 residues. Trimming removed 3 bases at V and 0 bases at J, with 8 bases between. The CDR3 DNA is TGTGCCAGTAGTATGGACATCGCAACTAATGAAAAACTGTTTTTT. Amino acids: CASSMDIATNEKLFF. Full variable domain (outside the CDR3, taken from reference TRBV19 and TRBJ1-4): DGGITQSPKYLFRKEGQNVTLSCEQNLNHDAMYWYRQDPGQGLRLIYYSQIVNDFQKGDIAEGYSVSREKKESFPLTVTSAQKNPTAFYLCASSMDIATNEKLFFGSGTQLSVL.

The V and J genes are TRBV7-2 and TRBJ1-3, with TRBD1 matching over 10 bases. The length of the CDR3 is 15 residues. The junction had 2 bases not matched to a gene; V was cut back by 5 bases and J by 1 base. Germline CDR1 and CDR2: SGHTA and FQGNSA. The CDR3 region has the DNA TGTGCCAGCAGCGTGGACAGGGGGTCTGGAAACACCATATATTTT. Encoded protein: CASSVDRGSGNTIYF.

This chain connects TRBV5-1 to TRBJ2-5, with no clear D. The CDR3 consists of 14 residues. Trimming took off 4 bases at V and 2 bases at J, with 12 bases between the two ends. The V gene's germline CDR1 is SGHRS and CDR2 YFSETQ. The CDR3 DNA follows: TGCGCCAGCAGCCCGAGCCTCATGCAAGAGACCCAGTACTTC. The encoded protein is CASSPSLMQETQYF.

The chain has TRBV9 and TRBJ2-5; TRBD2 aligns across 7 bases. The CDR3 loop spans 15 amino acids. V lost 0 bases and J lost 4; bases outside the gene matches: 6. Germline V gene sequence: CDR1 SGDLS, CDR2 YYNGEE. The DNA for the CDR3 is TGTGCCAGCAGCGTAGGACTAGCAGGGCGAGAGACCCAGTACTTC. Translated, it gives CASSVGLAGRETQYF.

This clone has only a few counts. The rearrangement links TRBV5-1 to TRBJ1-1; TRBD1 aligns across 8 bases. Germline lookup yields CDR1 SGHRS and CDR2 YFSETQ. Trimming cost V 4 bases and J 2 bases; bases outside gene matches: 7. The CDR3 loop spans 15 amino acids. The CDR3 sequence: CASSEAGTGNTEAFF. CDR3 DNA: TGCGCCAGCAGCGAGGCCGGGACAGGTAACACTGAAGCTTTCTTT.

The chain uses TRBV7-6 and TRBJ1-3, with D unclear. CDR3 length equals 15 residues. Germline CDR1 is SGHVS and CDR2 is FNYEAQ. Trimming stripped 5 bases from V and 0 bases from J, with 11 bases between. CDR3 sequence (DNA): TGTGCCAGCAGCCAAGACATCTTCTCTGGAAACACCATATATTTT. Protein: CASSQDIFSGNTIYF.

The chain has TRBV6-1 and TRBJ2-7, with D possibly TRBD1 on 5 matching bases. This CDR3 is built from 12 residues. Germline CDR1 and CDR2: MNHNS and SASEGT. V lost 6 bases to trimming and J lost 4 bases, with 10 bases between them. CDR3 nucleotides: TGTGCCAGCAGGAAGGGGCTGTACGAGCAGTACTTC. Amino acid sequence: CASRKGLYEQYF.

The V call is TRBV30, the J call TRBJ2-1, with a tentative D call TRBD2 (7 bases). The CDR3 is 14 residues long. Per the germline V gene, CDR1 is GTSNPN and CDR2 is SVGIG (reference sequence). The V end lost 3 bases, the J end lost 10 bases, and 19 bases lay between the germline ends. In DNA, the CDR3 is TGTGCCTGGAGGACCGTCGGGGGGCTAAAGGAGCAGTTCTTC. Its protein product is CAWRTVGGLKEQFF. The variable domain in full, with the rest retrieved from reference TRBV30 and TRBJ2-1, is SQTIHQWPATLVQPVGSPLSLECTVEGTSNPNLYWYRQAAGRGLQLLFYSVGIGQISSEVPQNLSASRPQDRQFILSSKKLLLSDSGFYLCAWRTVGGLKEQFFGPGTRLTVL.

This sequence joins TRBV6-5 and TRBJ2-7; a possible D gene is TRBD2 (6 bases). Trimming left V 0 bases short and J 0 bases short, with 12 bases between. Germline V gives CDR1 MNHEY, CDR2 SVGAGI. There are 16 residues in the CDR3. The CDR3: CASSYSGLTASYEQYF. CDR3 sequence (DNA): TGTGCCAGCAGTTACTCCGGACTAACAGCCTCCTACGAGCAGTACTTC.

CDR3 nucleotide sequence: TGTGCCAGCAGTTACCGACTGGGGCAGGGGGAGCTGTTTTTT. It encodes CASSYRLGQGELFF. The gene calls are TRBV6-5 and TRBJ2-2, with TRBD1 as a possible D gene (5 bases). CDR1 MNHEY and CDR2 SVGAGI come from the germline V gene. V gave up 2 bases and J gave up 8 bases, with 12 bases separating them. This CDR3 comprises 14 residues.

The rearrangement links TRBV19 to TRBJ2-5, with 12 bases matching TRBD1. Trimming at V came to 7 bases and at J to 4 bases, leaving 10 bases not matched to a gene. CDR3 length equals 16 residues. CDR1 is LNHDA, CDR2 SQIVND, per germline (reference sequence). The CDR3 reads CASMRRDRGRGETQYF. For the CDR3, the DNA is TGTGCCAGTATGAGGAGGGACAGGGGGCGCGGAGAGACCCAGTACTTC.

The chain combines TRBV9 with TRBJ1-3; D is unclear. V was pared by 0 bases and J by 1 base, with 5 bases between. The CDR3 spans 14 residues. CDR1 and CDR2 from the germline V gene are SGDLS and YYNGEE. This CDR3 is CASSVGSSGNTIYF. DNA for the CDR3: TGTGCCAGCAGCGTAGGGAGTTCTGGAAACACCATATATTTT.

The chain uses TRBV5-1 and TRBJ2-5; TRBD1 matches at 7 bases. The CDR3 contains 14 residues. Germline trimming cut 4 bases from V and 1 base from J; bases unmatched to any gene: 4. Per the germline V gene, CDR1 is SGHRS and CDR2 is YFSETQ. CDR3 coding DNA: TGCGCCAGCAGCCCGGGACAGATCCAAGAGACCCAGTACTTC. Protein sequence: CASSPGQIQETQYF.

The chain joins TRBV5-1 to TRBJ2-7, with 7 bases aligning to TRBD1. Per the germline V gene, CDR1 is SGHRS and CDR2 is YFSETQ. The CDR3 extends over 13 amino acids. After removal of 4 bases from V and 3 bases from J, the junction contained 4 bases not matched to a gene. CDR3 amino acids: CASSGDSYYEQYF. DNA of the CDR3: TGCGCCAGCAGCGGGGACAGTTACTACGAGCAGTACTTC. The whole variable domain, filled in from reference TRBV5-1 and TRBJ2-7, reads KAGVTQTPRYLIKTRGQQVTLSCSPISGHRSVSWYQQTPGQGLQFLFEYFSETQRNKGNFPGRFSGRQFSNSRSEMNVSTLELGDSALYLCASSGDSYYEQYFGPGTRLTVT.

The rearrangement joins TRBV19 to TRBJ1-1; a weak D match, TRBD1 (5 bases). Trimming shortened V by 7 bases and J by 4 bases, and 13 bases separated the two germline ends. The CDR3 contains 13 residues. Germline V CDR1 and CDR2: LNHDA, SQIVND (reference sequence). The CDR3 bases are TGTGCCAGTACCCCAGGGATGGGCACTGAAGCTTTCTTT. Amino acids: CASTPGMGTEAFF.

The chain joins TRBV30 to TRBJ2-5; maybe TRBD1 (6 bases). Per the germline V gene, CDR1 is GTSNPN and CDR2 is SVGIG (reference sequence). CDR3 length: 11 amino acids. V lost 3 bases to trimming and J lost 4 bases, with 6 bases between them. CDR3 nucleotide sequence: TGTGCCTGGAGGGGGGCAGAGACCCAGTACTTC. Amino acids: CAWRGAETQYF. Filled out from reference TRBV30 and TRBJ2-5, the complete variable domain reads SQTIHQWPATLVQPVGSPLSLECTVEGTSNPNLYWYRQAAGRGLQLLFYSVGIGQISSEVPQNLSASRPQDRQFILSSKKLLLSDSGFYLCAWRGAETQYFGPGTRLLVL.